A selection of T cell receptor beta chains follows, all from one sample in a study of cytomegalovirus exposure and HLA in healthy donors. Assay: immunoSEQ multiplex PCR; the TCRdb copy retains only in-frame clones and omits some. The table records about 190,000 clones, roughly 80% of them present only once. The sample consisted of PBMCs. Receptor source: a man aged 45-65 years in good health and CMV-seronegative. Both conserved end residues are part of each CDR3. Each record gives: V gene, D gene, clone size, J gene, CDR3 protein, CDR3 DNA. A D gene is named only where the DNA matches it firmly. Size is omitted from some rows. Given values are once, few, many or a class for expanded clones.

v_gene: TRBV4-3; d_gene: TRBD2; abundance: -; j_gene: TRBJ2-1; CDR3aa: CASSLKPGGTNEQFF; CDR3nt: TGCGCCAGCAGCCTTAAACCGGGGGGGACGAATGAGCAGTTCTTC
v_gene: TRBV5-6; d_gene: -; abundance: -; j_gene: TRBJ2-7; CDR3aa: CASSLVESSYEQYF; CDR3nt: TGTGCCAGCAGCTTGGTGGAGAGCTCCTACGAGCAGTACTTC
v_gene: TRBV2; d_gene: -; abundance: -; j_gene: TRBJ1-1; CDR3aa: CASTGGRDTEAFF; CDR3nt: TGTGCCAGCACCGGGGGAAGGGACACTGAAGCTTTCTTT
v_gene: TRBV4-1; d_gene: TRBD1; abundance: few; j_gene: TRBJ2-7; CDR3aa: CASSEGTGSREQYF; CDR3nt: TGCGCCAGCAGCGAGGGGACAGGGTCCCGCGAGCAGTACTTC
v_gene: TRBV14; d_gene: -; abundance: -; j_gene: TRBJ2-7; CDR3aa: CASSNRDTPYEQYF; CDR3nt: TGTGCCAGCAGTAACAGGGATACCCCCTACGAGCAGTACTTC
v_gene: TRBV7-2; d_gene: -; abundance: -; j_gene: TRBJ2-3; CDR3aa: CASSLFPGDKYTQYF; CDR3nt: TGTGCCAGCAGCTTATTCCCGGGGGATAAATATACGCAGTATTTT
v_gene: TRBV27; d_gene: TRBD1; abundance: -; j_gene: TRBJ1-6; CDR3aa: CASSLSWLQGQNSPLHF; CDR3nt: TGTGCCAGCAGTTTATCTTGGCTACAGGGGCAGAATTCACCCCTCCACTTT
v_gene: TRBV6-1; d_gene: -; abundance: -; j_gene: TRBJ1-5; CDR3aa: CASSQGDISNQPQHF; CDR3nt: TGTGCCAGCAGTCAAGGCGACATTAGCAATCAGCCCCAGCATTTT
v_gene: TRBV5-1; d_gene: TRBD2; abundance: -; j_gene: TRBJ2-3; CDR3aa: CASSTSGGLSNHPNTQYF; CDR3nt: TGCGCCAGCAGTACTAGCGGGGGACTTTCTAACCACCCTAATACGCAGTATTTT
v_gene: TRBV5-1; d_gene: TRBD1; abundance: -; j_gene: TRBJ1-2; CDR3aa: CASSLTSTGTGTHGYTF; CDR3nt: TGCGCCAGCAGCTTGACCAGTACCGGGACAGGGACCCATGGCTACACCTTC
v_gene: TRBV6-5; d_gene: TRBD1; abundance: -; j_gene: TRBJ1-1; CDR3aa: CASMRQGFEAFF; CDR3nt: TGTGCCAGCATGAGACAGGGGTTTGAAGCTTTCTTT
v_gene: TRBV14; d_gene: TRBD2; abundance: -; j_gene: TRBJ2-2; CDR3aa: CASSQRIAGGRSGELFF; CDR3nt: TGTGCCAGCAGCCAGAGAATAGCGGGGGGGCGATCCGGGGAGCTGTTTTTT
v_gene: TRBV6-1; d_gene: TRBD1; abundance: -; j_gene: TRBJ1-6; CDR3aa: CATYDRAYNSPLHF; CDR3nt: TGTGCCACGTATGACAGGGCCTATAATTCACCCCTCCACTTT
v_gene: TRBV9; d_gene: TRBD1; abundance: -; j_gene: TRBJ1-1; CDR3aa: CASSGPRTGPEAFF; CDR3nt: TGTGCCAGCAGCGGCCCTAGGACAGGCCCTGAAGCTTTCTTT
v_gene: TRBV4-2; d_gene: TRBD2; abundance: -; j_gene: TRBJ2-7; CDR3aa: CASSQEAGGAYEQYF; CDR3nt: TGTGCCAGCAGCCAAGAGGCCGGGGGGGCCTACGAGCAGTACTTC
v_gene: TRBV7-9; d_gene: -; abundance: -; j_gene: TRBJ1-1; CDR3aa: CASSSRRGAFF; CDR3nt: TGTGCCAGCAGCTCCCGGCGGGGAGCTTTCTTT
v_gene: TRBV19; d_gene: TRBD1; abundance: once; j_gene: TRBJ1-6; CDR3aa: CASSPHRGGRYNSPLHF; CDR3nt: TGTGCCAGTAGTCCCCACAGGGGAGGTCGTTATAATTCACCCCTCCACTTT
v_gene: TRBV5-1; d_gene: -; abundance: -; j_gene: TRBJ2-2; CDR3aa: CASSETGELFF; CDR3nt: TGCGCCAGCAGTGAGACCGGGGAGCTGTTTTTT
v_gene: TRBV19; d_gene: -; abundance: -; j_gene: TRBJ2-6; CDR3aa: CASSTRIGGNSVLTF; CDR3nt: TGTGCCAGTAGTACTAGAATCGGGGGAAACAGCGTCCTGACTTTC
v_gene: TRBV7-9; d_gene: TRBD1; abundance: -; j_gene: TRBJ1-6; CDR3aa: CSSSHGQEPLHF; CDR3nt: TGTTCCAGCAGCCACGGACAGGAACCCCTCCACTTT
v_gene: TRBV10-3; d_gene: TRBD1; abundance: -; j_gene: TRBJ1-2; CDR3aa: CAISEVWTGGSRHGYTF; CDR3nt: TGTGCCATCAGTGAAGTCTGGACAGGGGGATCTCGACATGGCTACACCTTC
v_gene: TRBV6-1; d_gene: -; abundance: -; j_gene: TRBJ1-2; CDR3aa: CASSEAPGSYGYTF; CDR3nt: TGTGCCAGCAGTGAAGCGCCGGGGTCCTATGGCTACACCTTC